This TCR beta chain was identified during a study of cytomegalovirus exposure and HLA in healthy donors. Broader study findings: Within the data, a cluster of highly shared sequence variants was likely a sequencing artifact. It was shown in a later analysis that HLA-associated TCR beta chains were more clonally expanded than other, equally common chains.

In the PCR, 60 Vbeta and 13 Jbeta primers were used. Profiled with immunoSEQ multiplex PCR; TCRdb holds only in-frame clones, not every one. Of about 130,000 clones in the sample, 65% to 85% are singletons; the top ten hold roughly 4.1%. CDR1 is SQVTM, CDR2 ANQGSEA, per germline. This CDR3 comprises 16 residues. The V end was cut by 0 bases, the J end by 0 bases, with 12 bases between. A note on this clone: Its antigen remains unknown.

Sequenced input: PBMCs. V usage is TRBV29-1 and J usage is TRBJ2-1; D gene unclear. The TCR originated in a man younger than 35 in good health and CMV-seropositive. The CDR3: CSVEDPKRSSYNEQFF. CDR3 in DNA: TGCAGCGTTGAAGATCCTAAGCGCTCCTCCTACAATGAGCAGTTCTTC.